This TCR beta chain was sequenced during a study of shared clonotypes between healthy human individuals. General study results and limits: When naive CD4 clonotypes were compared across a handful of donors, approximately 5% were shared. How much donors shared clonotypes was expected to be affected by sequencing depth. The represented genetic and exposure-history diversity was limited by the small number of donors.

DNA at 200 ng, approximately 30,000 T cell genomes, went into sorted-subset replicate PCRs. The method was immunoSEQ multiplex PCR; TCRdb's version includes in-frame clones alone and lacks a portion of them. The sample consists of some 2,000,000 clones, nearly 97% of them appearing once. Remarks on this clone: Antigen unknown.

CDR3 length: 15 residues. Trimming stripped 0 bases from V and 10 bases from J, with 15 bases between. The germline gives CDR1 SNHLY, CDR2 FYNNEI. The clonotype was recovered from a man aged 18 to 29 in good health. Material for sequencing was naive CD4+ T cells sorted from blood. Subset reported: CD45RA+ positively selected. The chain employs TRBV2 and TRBJ1-4, with D perhaps matching TRBD1 (6 bases). The CDR3 coding sequence is TGTGCCAGCAGTGAAGCAGTAGGGGGTAGGGGAAAACTGTTTTTT. This translates into CASSEAVGGRGKLFF.